What follows is one T cell receptor beta chain and its context. The antigen is undetermined. The identical CDR3 is also encoded by other nucleotide sequences in the sample. RNA, once extracted, was reverse transcribed into cDNA for use as the sequencing template. The method was immunoSEQ multiplex PCR; TCRdb's version includes in-frame clones alone and lacks a portion of them. This table holds just over 150,000 clones, 55% to 75% found once. This entry is derived from a study of CD8+ T cells in alopecia areata. The treatment denotes: oral pan-JAK inhibitor, 5-10 mg twice daily. CDR1 and CDR2 from the germline V gene are SQVTM and ANQGSEA. The V end was cut by 4 bases, the J end by 4 bases, with 2 bases between. This CDR3 has 10 amino acids. Whole-study results and caveats: Sequenced scalp T cells also include alphabeta T cells resident in normal skin. A great number of expanded lesional clones endured in scalp and blood during tofacitinib. Tofacitinib significantly reduced both scalp clonality and expanded CD8+ clones among the top 100.

Material: CD4+ T cells sorted from blood, obtained at week 4, from a patient treated with tofacitinib. The chain employs TRBV29-1 and TRBJ2-1; D remains ambiguous. This clonotype was obtained from a human donor with alopecia areata. CDR3 residues: CSVGYNEQFF. In nucleotides, the CDR3 is TGCAGCGTTGGTTACAATGAGCAGTTCTTC.